These 22 T cell receptor beta chains were sequenced from one sample in a study of Graves' ophthalmopathy and Graves' hyperthyroidism. Amplification from RNA transcripts yielded the TCR beta CDR3 regions. First-round RT-PCR with HTBI primers preceded a second-round multiplex PCR. MiXCR, applied by TCRdb to the multiplex PCR reads, yields one record per CDR3 protein. The sample holds 650,000 to 800,000 distinct CDR3 sequences; under 50% are singletons and the top ten take 3% to 3.5%. Input material: peripheral blood. The receptors shown here come from an adult man with Graves' ophthalmopathy.

Remarks on this clonotype: A much larger clone differs from this one at a single base, so this may be a read error. This sequence joins TRBV9 and TRBJ1-2; maybe TRBD1 (6 bases). The CDR3 has 16 residues. V was trimmed by 0 bases and J by 4 bases, leaving 16 bases between them. Germline assignment: CDR1 SGDLS and CDR2 YYNGEE. CDR3 sequence (DNA): TGTGCCAGCAGCGTAGGGACAGTCGACCACTTCTATGGCTACACCTTC. The encoded protein is CASSVGTVDHFYGYTF. Supplemented by reference TRBV9 and TRBJ1-2, the full variable domain reads DSGVTQTPKHLITATGQRVTLRCSPRSGDLSVYWYQQSLDQGLQFLIQYYNGEERAKGNILERFSAQQFPDLHSELNLSSLELGDSALYFCASSVGTVDHFYGYTFGSGTRLTVV.

The V gene is TRBV29-1, the J gene TRBJ1-5, with 8 bases fitting TRBD1. The J segment lost 7 bases and the V segment lost 8 bases, leaving 4 bases of the junction unmatched. The CDR3 has 11 amino acids. CDR1 and CDR2 (germline): SQVTM, ANQGSEA. CDR3 sequence: CSINRGQPQHF. The CDR3 nucleotides read TGCAGCATTAACAGGGGGCAGCCCCAGCATTTT.

About this clonotype itself: Compared with germline, one end of the junction differs, possibly owing to a read error. The chain uses TRBV20-1 and TRBJ2-5; maybe TRBD1 (5 bases). The CDR3 runs to 16 residues. Germline CDR1 is DFQATT and CDR2 is SNEGSKA (reference sequence). DNA of the CDR3: TGCAGTGCTGGAGACAGTGGGCACCGCCTACCAGGGACCCAGTACTTC. Its protein product is CSAGDSGHRLPGTQYF.

The chain uses TRBV2 and TRBJ1-2; 12 bases align to TRBD1. CDR3 size: 14 residues. The junction had 6 bases not matched to a gene; V was cut back by 6 bases and J by 7 bases. CDR1 and CDR2 from the germline V gene are SNHLY and FYNNEI. The CDR3 nucleotides read TGTGCCAGCAGGGCCGGGACAGGGGGCGGTGGCTACACCTTC. Its protein product is CASRAGTGGGGYTF.

The chain carries TRBV10-3 and TRBJ1-1; TRBD1 matches 10 bases. The CDR3 length is 12 residues. Germline-derived CDR1 and CDR2 are ENHRY and SYGVKD. After removal of 6 bases from V and 6 bases from J, the junction contained 1 base not matched to a gene. The CDR3 loop reads CAIRGQGSEAFF. CDR3 in DNA: TGTGCCATCAGGGGACAGGGGTCTGAAGCTTTCTTT.

This clonotype was observed a handful of times. CDR3 region: CASSPMGGAGNTIYF. The CDR3 region has the DNA TGTGCCAGCAGTCCGATGGGGGGAGCTGGAAACACCATATATTTT. The chain carries TRBV12-3 or TRBV12-4 and TRBJ1-3, with D possibly being TRBD1 (5 bases). The V and J ends lost 5 bases and 2 bases respectively, with 13 bases between them. This CDR3 spans 15 amino acids.

The chain carries TRBV4-1 and TRBJ1-3; 8 bases are a match to TRBD1. After removal of 4 bases from V and 10 bases from J, the junction contained 6 bases not matched to a gene. CDR3 length: 13 residues. Per the germline V gene, CDR1 is MGHRA and CDR2 is YSYEKL. CDR3 in amino acids: CASSPKTGETIYF. CDR3 nucleotides: TGCGCCAGCAGCCCCAAGACAGGGGAAACCATATATTTT.

V is TRBV15 and J is TRBJ1-2; no clear D. V was pared by 3 bases and J by 10 bases, with 3 bases between. CDR3 size: 9 residues. Germline CDR1 is LNHNV and CDR2 is YYDKDF (reference sequence). This CDR3 is CATSRAYTF. As DNA, the CDR3 is TGTGCCACCAGCAGGGCCTACACCTTC.

The J gene is TRBJ2-2, the V gene TRBV20-1, with a possible D match to TRBD1 (5 bases). The CDR3 covers 12 residues. Germline V CDR1 and CDR2: DFQATT, SNEGSKA (reference sequence). Trimming stripped 6 bases from V and 7 bases from J, with 12 bases between. CDR3: CSAREGDGELFF. DNA of the CDR3: TGCAGTGCCCGAGAAGGGGACGGGGAGCTGTTTTTT.

In this sample, this clonotype turned up once. The rearrangement uses TRBV2 and TRBJ2-6; D is possibly TRBD2 (5 bases). V was cut by 1 base and J by 0 bases, with 16 bases left in between. Germline CDR1 is SNHLY and CDR2 is FYNNEI. The CDR3 consists of 19 residues. The DNA for the CDR3 is TGTGCCAGCAGTGAAGTAGGAAGAGGGAAGTTCTCTGGGGCCAACGTCCTGACTTTC. This encodes CASSEVGRGKFSGANVLTF. Based on the CDR3 plus reference TRBV2 and TRBJ2-6, the full variable domain is EPEVTQTPSHQVTQMGQEVILRCVPISNHLYFYWYRQILGQKVEFLVSFYNNEISEKSEIFDDQFSVERPDGSNFTLKIRSTKLEDSAMYFCASSEVGRGKFSGANVLTFGAGSRLTVL.

This clonotype was counted only a few times. The gene calls are TRBV5-1 and TRBJ2-7, with TRBD2 as a possible D gene (6 bases). This CDR3 region has 16 residues. Germline loops: CDR1 SGHRS, CDR2 YFSETQ. Trimming took 1 base from V and 3 from J, leaving 17 bases between them. The CDR3 spells CASSLSYSGDGYEQYF. The CDR3 coding sequence is TGCGCCAGCAGCTTGAGTTATAGCGGCGATGGCTACGAGCAGTACTTC.

This chain links TRBV29-1 with TRBJ2-5; TRBD1 matches at 8 bases. In germline, CDR1 is SQVTM, CDR2 ANQGSEA. V lost 8 bases and J lost 4; bases outside the gene matches: 6. There are 12 residues in the CDR3. CDR3 residues: CSLSGTGETQYF. The CDR3, as DNA: TGCAGCCTATCCGGGACAGGAGAGACCCAGTACTTC.

V gene TRBV6-5 combines with J gene TRBJ2-5, with 12 bases matching TRBD2. The CDR3 extends over 14 amino acids. The germline gives CDR1 MNHEY, CDR2 SVGAGI. The V segment lost 6 bases and the J segment 6 bases; nucleotides outside the gene matches: 5. Written as DNA, the CDR3 is TGTGCCAGCAGCGGACTAGCGGGGACTCAGACCCAGTACTTC. It encodes CASSGLAGTQTQYF.

This chain connects TRBV29-1 to TRBJ1-2, with 11 bases that match TRBD1. This CDR3 contains 13 residues. Germline V gives CDR1 SQVTM, CDR2 ANQGSEA. Trimming removed 5 bases from V and 6 bases from J; junction bases left unmatched: 5. The CDR3, as DNA: TGCAGCGTTCGCGGACAGGGGGCCCATGGCTACACCTTC. It codes for CSVRGQGAHGYTF.

The rearrangement joins TRBV3-1 to TRBJ1-1, with D uncertain. The CDR3 contains 13 residues. Germline-derived CDR1 and CDR2 are LGHDT and YNNKEL (reference sequence). Trimming stripped 1 base from V and 11 bases from J, with 14 bases between. The CDR3 nucleotides are TGTGCCAGCAGCCAAGGCGGTGAACAAGAGGCTTTCTTT. Translating it yields CASSQGGEQEAFF.

A few counts support this clonotype. CDR3 nucleotide sequence: TGCGCCAGCAGTGGGACAGGGGGCGGTTCTAATTCGTACGAGCAGTACTTC. This codes for CASSGTGGGSNSYEQYF. This chain joins TRBV5-1 and TRBJ2-7, with TRBD1 matching 12 bases. In germline, CDR1 is SGHRS, CDR2 YFSETQ. V was clipped by 5 bases and J by 4 bases; unmatched bases: 13. The CDR3 is made up of 17 amino acids.

This clonotype was detected only a few times. This sequence joins TRBV4-2 and TRBJ2-7; the match to TRBD2 covers 8 bases. J lost 12 bases, V lost 0 bases, and 16 bases had no gene match. Germline CDR1 and CDR2: LGHNA and YNFKEQ. The CDR3 has 16 residues. For the CDR3, the DNA is TGTGCCAGCAGCCAAGATCCTCCCGGGGGGGCGGGAGGTAGGTACTTC. This gives the protein CASSQDPPGGAGGRYF.

The chain joins TRBV30 to TRBJ2-7; 7 bases agree with TRBD1. Trimming took 0 bases from V and 1 from J; bases not matched to a gene: 9. Germline values: CDR1 GTSNPN, CDR2 SVGIG (reference sequence). The CDR3 loop spans 16 amino acids. The CDR3 DNA reads TGTGCCTGGAGTGTGGGGGACAGAGAATTTTCCTACGAGCAGTACTTC. This translates into CAWSVGDREFSYEQYF.

V usage is TRBV7-9 and J usage is TRBJ1-2, with D possibly matching TRBD1 (5 bases). With 11 bases removed from V and 3 bases from J, the gap between germline ends came to 10 bases. CDR1 and CDR2 from the germline V gene are SEHNR and FQNEAQ (reference sequence). The CDR3 contains 11 residues. The CDR3 DNA reads as TGTGCCGGGACGGCTTACTATGGCTACACCTTC. Its translation: CAGTAYYGYTF.

This chain connects TRBV7-9 to TRBJ1-4, with TRBD1 identical over 8 bases. With 1 base clipped from V and 11 bases from J, the junction kept 3 bases outside the gene matches. Per the germline V gene, CDR1 is SEHNR and CDR2 is FQNEAQ (reference sequence). This CDR3 has 13 residues. The CDR3 loop is CASSLGQGMKLFF. The CDR3 bases are TGTGCCAGCAGCTTAGGACAGGGGATGAAACTGTTTTTT.

This clonotype was detected many times. The genes are TRBV2 and TRBJ1-3; the D is unclear. Looked up from germline, CDR1 is SNHLY and CDR2 is FYNNEI. V was clipped by 1 base and J by 7 bases, with 11 bases between them. CDR3 length: 14 residues. In DNA form, the CDR3 reads TGTGCCAGCAGTGAAGTATCTGTCGGGAACACCATATATTTT. Residues: CASSEVSVGNTIYF.

This clonotype was counted at least ten times. The V and J genes are TRBV5-1 and TRBJ2-5; D call uncertain. The CDR3 is 12 amino acids. V was cut by 0 bases and J by 2 bases, with 2 bases left in between. Germline CDR1 and CDR2: SGHRS and YFSETQ. CDR3 sequence (DNA): TGCGCCAGCAGCTTGGAACAAGAGACCCAGTACTTC. Protein: CASSLEQETQYF.